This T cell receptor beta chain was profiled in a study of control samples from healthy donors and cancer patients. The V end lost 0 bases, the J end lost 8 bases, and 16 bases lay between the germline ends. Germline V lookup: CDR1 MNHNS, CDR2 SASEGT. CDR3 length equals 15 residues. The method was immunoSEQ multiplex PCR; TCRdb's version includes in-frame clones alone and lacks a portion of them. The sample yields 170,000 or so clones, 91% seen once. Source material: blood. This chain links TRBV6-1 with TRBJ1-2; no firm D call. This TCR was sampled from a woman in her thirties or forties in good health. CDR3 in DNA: TGTGCCAGCAGTGAAGCCTCGCCCGGGAGAGGGGGCTACACCTTC. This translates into CASSEASPGRGGYTF.